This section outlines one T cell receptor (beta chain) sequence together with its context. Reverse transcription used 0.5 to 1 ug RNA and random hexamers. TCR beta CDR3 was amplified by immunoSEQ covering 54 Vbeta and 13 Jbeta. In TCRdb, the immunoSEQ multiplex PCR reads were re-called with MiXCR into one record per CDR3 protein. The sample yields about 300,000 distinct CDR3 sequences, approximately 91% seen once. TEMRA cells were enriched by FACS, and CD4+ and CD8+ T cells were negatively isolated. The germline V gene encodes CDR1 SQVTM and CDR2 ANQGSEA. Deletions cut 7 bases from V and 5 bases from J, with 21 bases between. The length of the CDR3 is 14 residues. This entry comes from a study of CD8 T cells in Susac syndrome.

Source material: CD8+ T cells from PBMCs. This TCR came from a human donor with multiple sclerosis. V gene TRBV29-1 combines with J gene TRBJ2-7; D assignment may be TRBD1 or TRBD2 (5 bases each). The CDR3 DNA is TGCAGCGAAAAAGGGGACGAAAATACCGACGAGCAGTACTTC. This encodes CSEKGDENTDEQYF.